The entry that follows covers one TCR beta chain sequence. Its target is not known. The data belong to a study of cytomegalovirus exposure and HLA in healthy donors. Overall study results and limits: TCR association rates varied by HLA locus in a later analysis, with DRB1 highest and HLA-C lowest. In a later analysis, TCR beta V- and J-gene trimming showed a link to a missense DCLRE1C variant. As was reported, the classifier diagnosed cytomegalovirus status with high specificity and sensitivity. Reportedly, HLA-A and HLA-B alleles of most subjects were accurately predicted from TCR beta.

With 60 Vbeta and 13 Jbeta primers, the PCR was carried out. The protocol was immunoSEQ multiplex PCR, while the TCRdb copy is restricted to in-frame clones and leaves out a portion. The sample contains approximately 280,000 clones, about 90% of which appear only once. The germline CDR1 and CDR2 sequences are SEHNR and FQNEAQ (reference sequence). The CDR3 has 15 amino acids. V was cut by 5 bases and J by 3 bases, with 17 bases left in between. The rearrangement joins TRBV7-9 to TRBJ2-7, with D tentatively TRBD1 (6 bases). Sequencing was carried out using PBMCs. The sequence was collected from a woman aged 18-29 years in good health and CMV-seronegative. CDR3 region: CASSRLYRDYYEQYF. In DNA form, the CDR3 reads TGTGCCAGCAGCCGATTATACAGGGATTACTACGAGCAGTACTTC.